This T cell receptor (beta chain) appears in the sequencing data of a study of regulatory T cells in long-lasting Graves disease. Study-wide results and limits: Peripheral blood alone, not thyroid tissue, underwent study. Persistent disease exhibited a predilection for TRBV28, TRBJ1-2 and TRBJ2-5. The small sample size may have reduced accuracy. Newly diagnosed patients had higher TCR diversity than persistent Graves' patients did.

Construction of the TCR beta libraries employed iRepertoire HTBI primers in conjunction with Arm-PCR of CDR3 regions. Each CDR3 protein is one row after TCRdb ran MiXCR on the multiplex PCR reads. The repertoire holds a few hundred thousand distinct CDR3 sequences, with roughly 21% as singletons. This clonotype came up many times. No antigen is known for it. Regarding time point: persistent/refractory GD, antithyroid drugs over 5 years with positive TRAb. From PBMCs, RNA was extracted and then used to make the TCR library. V was cut by 3 bases and J by 2 bases, with 10 bases left in between. The CDR3 length is 14 residues. CDR1 and CDR2 from the germline V gene are MDHEN and SYDVKM.

Sequenced material: peripheral blood mononuclear cells (PBMCs), taken when the disease was refractory, from a patient treated with antithyroid drugs. The clonotype originates from a female donor with Graves disease. V is TRBV28 and J is TRBJ1-2; TRBD1 might be the D (5 bases). The CDR3 protein is CASSLGPQNYGYTF. CDR3 DNA: TGTGCCAGCAGTTTGGGGCCCCAGAACTATGGCTACACCTTC.